This TCR beta chain is drawn from a study of cytomegalovirus exposure and HLA in healthy donors (TCRdb year 2017). About the full investigation: In an earlier analysis of roughly 590 of the donors, 250 to 300 Gb of sequence data and 90 million to 120 million unique TCR beta sequences from about 179 million T cells were reported. Both class I and class II loci were covered by HLA typing, at four-digit resolution. Using immunosequencing, the study profiled T cell repertoires from 550 to 750 subjects and related those repertoires to cytomegalovirus serostatus. About five DR-DQ haplotypes were treated as single units for association and clustering because of strong linkage in the cohort. The aim of the study was to test whether cataloging public T cell receptors could identify signatures of past pathogen exposure. Rather than drawing on any new phenotypic data, the later analysis identified candidate immune exposures from TCR beta sequences and the way those sequences occurred across donors. Among almost 400 genotyped donors of the cohort, an average of about 240,000 unique TCR beta nucleotide sequences were sequenced per donor, roughly a sixth of them non-productive. A later analysis re-analyzed previously published TCR beta repertoires from approximately 670 donors and added high-resolution HLA genotyping to study TCR occurrence patterns. High-throughput TCR immunosequencing, statistical association of individual TCRs with disease status, and machine learning were combined to predict cytomegalovirus infection status. In a later genetic analysis, genome-wide SNP genotypes for about three fifths of the roughly 670 donors were used, and that subset was treated as a discovery cohort. Every repertoire in the discovery cohort had been generated on one and the same sequencing platform. An earlier analysis of approximately 630 of the donors applied high-throughput TCR beta sequencing to assess whether each TCR beta V gene segment acted as functional or pseudogenic. Donor age, sex, ethnicity and CMV serostatus were collected together with the repertoire data. A separate validation cohort of 90 to 150 different subjects was used in addition to the roughly 700-subject first cohort. An early release covering about 600 HLA-typed donors comprised 250 to 350 gigabases of sequencing data and tens of millions of unique TCR sequences. Typing coverage varied by locus: roughly 620-640 donors for A, B, C, DRB1 and DQB1; roughly 510 for DQA1; over 600 for DPA1; approximately 470 for DPB1. Of the roughly 390 genotyped donors, around 81% fell in the genetic ancestry cluster associated with self-reported Caucasian donors.

The cohort was made up of 500 to 850 healthy bone marrow donors. At the time of sampling, every cohort member was nominally healthy, though immune exposures that went unrecorded were likely present. The donor tested CMV seropositive, placing the donor among the 290 or so seropositive members of the cohort. A peripheral blood sample was provided by each donor, and peripheral blood mononuclear cells were used for TCR beta sequencing. The Qiagen DNeasy Blood Extraction Kit was used to extract genomic DNA from the blood cell samples. As for this clone: The antigen it recognizes is unknown. No qualities accompany the bases; no much larger clone lies one base away. This same CDR3 is encoded by further DNA sequences in the sample.

The investigation overall reported the following: Sequencing depth was assumed to be roughly uniform across donors in the presence/absence analyses, though that assumption may not hold. Linkage disequilibrium might explain the correlated functional status among segregating V segments, but an unknown experimental factor could not be ruled out. Some IMGT-functional V segments, including TRBV6-2 and TRBV6-3, could not be told apart with the 87-base-pair reads, so those segments were excluded. An association between a missense DCLRE1C variant and V-gene and J-gene trimming of TCR beta chains was found in a later genetic analysis and replicated in an independent cohort. In both the original and validation cohorts, the classifier was reported to diagnose cytomegalovirus status with high specificity and sensitivity. In a later analysis, the rate of TCR association differed among HLA loci, with DRB1 alleles having the most associated TCRs and HLA-C alleles having the fewest. In vitro tests confirmed that three of the cytomegalovirus-associated TCR beta chains recognize cytomegalovirus antigens. A later genetic analysis reported fewer N-insertions in productive TCRs among donors in an Asian-associated ancestry cluster than the roughly 620-donor mean. The only immune exposure information available for the cohort was CMV serostatus. When HLA alleles, especially DR and DQ, strongly co-occurred, attributing TCR associations to individual alleles was difficult. Across donors, most TCR sequences were observed very rarely, whereas some public TCRs were present in many individuals. HLA typing was unavailable for some donors at each locus, so association tests used only the typed subset. According to a later analysis, parvovirus B19, influenza, CMV and Epstein-Barr virus appeared linked to several top co-occurrence clusters. A further reported finding was that TCR beta sequences accurately predicted the HLA-A and HLA-B alleles for most subjects in the first cohort. In a later analysis, most CMV-associated TCR beta chains were found to appear HLA-restricted, with HLA associations seemingly driven largely by CMV exposure. A group of highly shared sequence variants was considered likely to be a technical artifact of the sequencing pipeline. A total of fewer than 200 TCR beta chains were listed by the study as associated with cytomegalovirus. The earlier analysis of nearly 600 of the donors excluded about 16 rarely observed V segments, including chromosome 9 orphons, because counts were too low. The authors suggested that the approach could potentially be generalized to other disease states and immunological phenotypes. Broadly in line with IMGT annotations, most TCR beta V segments showed up in productive rearrangements about 87% or about 30% of the time in an earlier analysis of 450 to 600 of the donors. In a later analysis, HLA-associated TCR beta chains showed more clonal expansion and lower generation probabilities than non-associated chains that were equally common. This cohort had only TCR beta chains sequenced, and the lack of alpha or paired-chain data limited which features could be detected. In a later analysis, 16,951 TCR beta sequences were associated with specific HLA alleles at a false discovery rate of 0.05.

Receptors were amplified or captured by the immunoSEQ multiplex PCR assay. The multiplex PCR relied on a mix of 60 forward primers for TCR Vbeta segments and 13 reverse primers for TCR Jbeta segments. The CDR3 region of rearranged TCR beta genes was amplified from genomic DNA with a multiplex PCR assay. On the Illumina HiSeq System, the amplified TCR beta libraries were sequenced as 87-base-pair reads. As for the original processing: In a later analysis, some 80 million unique TCR beta chains were counted across the 500 to 850 repertoires, and roughly 11 million of these chains were shared by at least two donors. Raw reads were error-corrected and collapsed into unique sequences with a nearest-neighbor algorithm that merged closely related sequences to remove PCR and sequencing errors. Alignment of CDR3 sequences to IMGT reference sequences was used to assign V, D and J gene segments. For a sequence to be retained, at least a six-nucleotide match to both a V gene segment and a J gene segment was required. Rearrangements were classified as productive when the CDR3 lacked stop codons and remained in frame with V and J, and all other rearrangements were classified as non-productive. Following IMGT convention, CDR3 was defined as the stretch from the second conserved V-encoded cysteine to the conserved J-encoded phenylalanine. Sequences without an unambiguous match to a single V gene segment were excluded from the earlier analysis of approximately 600 of the donors. An earlier analysis of about 590 of the donors classified V segments as functional when productive rearrangements were above 56.7% and as segregating when the standard deviation between donors was above 5%. A statistical classification framework was built to diagnose cytomegalovirus status from the catalog of TCR beta chain sequences. V and J gene assignment, in a later analysis, came from comparing TCR nucleotide sequences with IMGT/GENE-DB human TR gene sequences. Using the TCRdist pipeline, a later analysis assigned CDR3 sequences along with most-parsimonious VDJ recombination scenarios. A later analysis defined each TCR beta chain by its CDR3 amino acid sequence plus V-gene family, and excluded reads lacking a unique V-gene family. As a way to deal with suspected cross-contamination and a sequencing artifact, a later analysis dropped nearly 600 nucleotide sequences that were highly shared and had low generation probability. In a later analysis, a clonal expansion index for each public chain was calculated from normalized within-repertoire ranks of inferred template counts. Generation probabilities in a later analysis came from a VDJ recombination model fitted to out-of-frame rearrangements, and those results were checked against IGoR. In a later analysis, TCR-TCR, TCR-HLA and TCR-CMV co-occurrence was scored with hypergeometric tests, and a repertoire-size bias correction was applied to TCR pairs. A later analysis estimated false discovery rates by permuting HLA or CMV assignments 20 times. In a later analysis, co-occurring TCRs were grouped using DBSCAN, and TCRdist sequence similarity was added for clustering within HLA-allele-positive subsets. Repertoires with fewer than 30,000 or more than 120,000 public chains were left out of co-occurrence clustering, as were about five repertoires with anomalous nucleotide sharing. Sourced from immuneACCESS, this table was stored by TCRdb with only in-frame sequences that have V and J called. A share of the clones is absent; for the studies checked, an unresolved V gene accounts for under half, and the remainder has no known explanation. V and J calls plus clone size are reproduced from that table; the DNA served to infer D and trimming. This sample gives about 300,000 clones in total; 80% to 90% of them show up just once. The top ten clonotypes cover roughly 4% of the sample.

According to the germline V gene, CDR1 reads MDHEN and CDR2 reads SYDVKM. The CDR3 runs 14 amino acids, cysteine and phenylalanine included. Just CDR3 DNA is preserved here, 42 bases in frame from base 1. V lost 6 bases and J lost 5 bases, and the count of bases not matched to a germline gene is 1. The rearranged segments are TRBV28 and TRBJ2-1; 13 middle bases align to TRBD2. The sequenced sample was PBMCs. The source is a middle-aged man in good health and CMV-seropositive. The nucleotide sequence reads as follows: TGTGCCAGCAGCGGGACTAGCGGGAACAATGAGCAGTTCTTC. Its translation is CASSGTSGNNEQFF.